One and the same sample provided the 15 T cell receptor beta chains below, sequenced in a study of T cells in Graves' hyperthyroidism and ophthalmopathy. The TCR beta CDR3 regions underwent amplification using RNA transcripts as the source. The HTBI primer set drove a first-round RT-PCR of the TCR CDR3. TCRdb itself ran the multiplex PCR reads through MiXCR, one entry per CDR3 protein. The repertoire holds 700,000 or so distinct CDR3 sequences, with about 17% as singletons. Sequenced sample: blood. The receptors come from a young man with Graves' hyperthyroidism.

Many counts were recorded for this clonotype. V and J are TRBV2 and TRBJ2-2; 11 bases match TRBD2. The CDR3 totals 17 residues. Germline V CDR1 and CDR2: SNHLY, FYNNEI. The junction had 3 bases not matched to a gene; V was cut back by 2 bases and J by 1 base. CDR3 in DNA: TGTGCCAGCAGTGAAATTGGGACTAGCGGGAACACCGGGGAGCTGTTTTTT. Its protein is CASSEIGTSGNTGELFF.

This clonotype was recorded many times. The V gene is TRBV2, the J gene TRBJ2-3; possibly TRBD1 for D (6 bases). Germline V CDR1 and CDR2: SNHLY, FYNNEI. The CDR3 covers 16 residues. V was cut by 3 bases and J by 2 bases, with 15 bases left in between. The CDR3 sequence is CASSEWQGMFTDTQYF. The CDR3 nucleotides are TGTGCCAGCAGTGAGTGGCAGGGGATGTTCACAGATACGCAGTATTTT.

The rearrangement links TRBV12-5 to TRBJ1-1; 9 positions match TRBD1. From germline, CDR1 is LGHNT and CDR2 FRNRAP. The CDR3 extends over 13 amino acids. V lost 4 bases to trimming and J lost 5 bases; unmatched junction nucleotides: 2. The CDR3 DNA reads TGTGCTAGTGGTTGGACAGGGGAAACTGAAGCTTTCTTT. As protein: CASGWTGETEAFF.

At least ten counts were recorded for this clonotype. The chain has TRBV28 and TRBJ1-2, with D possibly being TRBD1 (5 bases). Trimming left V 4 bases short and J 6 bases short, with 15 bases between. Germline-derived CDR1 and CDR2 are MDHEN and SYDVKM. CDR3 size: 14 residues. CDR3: CASSSDIGSNGYTF. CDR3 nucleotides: TGTGCCAGCAGTTCGGACATTGGGTCGAATGGCTACACCTTC.

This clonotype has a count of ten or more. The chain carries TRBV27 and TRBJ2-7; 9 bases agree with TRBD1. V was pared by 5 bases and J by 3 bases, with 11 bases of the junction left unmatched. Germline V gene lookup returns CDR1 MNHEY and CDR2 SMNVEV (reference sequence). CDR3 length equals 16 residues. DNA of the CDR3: TGTGCCAGCAGTCCATATACCGGGACAGGGAGCTACGAGCAGTACTTC. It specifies CASSPYTGTGSYEQYF.

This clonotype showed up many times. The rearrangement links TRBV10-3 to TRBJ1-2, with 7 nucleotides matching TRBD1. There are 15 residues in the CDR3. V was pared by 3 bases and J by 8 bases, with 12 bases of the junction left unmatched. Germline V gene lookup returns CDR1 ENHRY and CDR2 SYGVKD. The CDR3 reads CAISEPMTGNQGYTF. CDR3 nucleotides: TGTGCCATCAGTGAACCCATGACAGGGAATCAGGGCTACACCTTC.

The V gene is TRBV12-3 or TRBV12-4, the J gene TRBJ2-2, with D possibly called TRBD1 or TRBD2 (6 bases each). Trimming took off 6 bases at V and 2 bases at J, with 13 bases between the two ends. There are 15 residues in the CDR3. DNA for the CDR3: TGTGCCAGCAGAATACAGGGAGGAAACACCGGGGAGCTGTTTTTT. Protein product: CASRIQGGNTGELFF.

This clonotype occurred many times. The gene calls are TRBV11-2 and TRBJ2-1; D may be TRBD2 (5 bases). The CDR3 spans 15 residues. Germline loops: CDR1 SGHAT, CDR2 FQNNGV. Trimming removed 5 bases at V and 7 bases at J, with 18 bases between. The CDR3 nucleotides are TGTGCCAGCAGCCCCTGGAGGTCTCCGTTGAATGAGCAGTTCTTC. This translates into CASSPWRSPLNEQFF.

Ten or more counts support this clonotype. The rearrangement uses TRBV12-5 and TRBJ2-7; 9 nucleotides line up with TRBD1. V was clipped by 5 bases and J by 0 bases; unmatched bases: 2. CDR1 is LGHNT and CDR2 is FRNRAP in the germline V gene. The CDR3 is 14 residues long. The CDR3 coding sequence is TGTGCTAGTGGTCCGGGACAGGGCTCCTACGAGCAGTACTTC. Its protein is CASGPGQGSYEQYF. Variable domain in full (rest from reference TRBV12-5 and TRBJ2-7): DARVTQTPRHKVTEMGQEVTMRCQPILGHNTVFWYRQTMMQGLELLAYFRNRAPLDDSGMPKDRFSAEMPDATLATLKIQPSEPRDSAVYFCASGPGQGSYEQYFGPGTRLTVT.

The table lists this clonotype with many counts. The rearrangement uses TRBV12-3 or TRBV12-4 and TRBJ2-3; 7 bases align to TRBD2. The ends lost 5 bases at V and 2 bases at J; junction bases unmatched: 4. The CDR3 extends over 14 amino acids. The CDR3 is CASSRLAATDTQYF. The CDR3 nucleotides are TGTGCCAGCAGTAGACTAGCCGCCACAGATACGCAGTATTTT.

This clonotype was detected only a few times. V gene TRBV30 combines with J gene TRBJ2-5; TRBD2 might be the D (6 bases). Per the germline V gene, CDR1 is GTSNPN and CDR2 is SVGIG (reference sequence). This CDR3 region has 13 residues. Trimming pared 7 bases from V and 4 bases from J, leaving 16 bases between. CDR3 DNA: TGTGCCTTGGGAGGCGGCCTAGGAGAGACCCAGTACTTC. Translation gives CALGGGLGETQYF.

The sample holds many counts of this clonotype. The DNA for the CDR3 is TGTGCCAGCCGGGACTCATCGTCCTACGAGCAGTACTTC. Protein: CASRDSSSYEQYF. The V gene is TRBV28, the J gene TRBJ2-7; TRBD2 is a possible D gene (6 bases). Germline V gene sequence: CDR1 MDHEN, CDR2 SYDVKM. Trimming removed 8 bases at V and 1 base at J, with 12 bases between. The length of the CDR3 is 13 residues.

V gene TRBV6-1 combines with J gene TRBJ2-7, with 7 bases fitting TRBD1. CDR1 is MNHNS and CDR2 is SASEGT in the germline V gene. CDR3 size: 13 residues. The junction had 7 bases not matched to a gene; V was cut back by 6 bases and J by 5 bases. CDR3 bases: TGTGCCAGCAGCGCCAGGGGGATCAACGAGCAGTACTTC. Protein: CASSARGINEQYF.

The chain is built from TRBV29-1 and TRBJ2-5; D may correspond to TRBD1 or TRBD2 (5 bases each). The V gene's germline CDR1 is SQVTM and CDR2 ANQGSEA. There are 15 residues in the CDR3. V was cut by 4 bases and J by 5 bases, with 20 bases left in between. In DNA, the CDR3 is TGCAGCGTTGCCTTGACCGGGGCCCCCGGGGAGACCCAGTACTTC. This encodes CSVALTGAPGETQYF.

DNA for the CDR3: TGTGCCAGCAGGCCGGGACAGGGGACCAACTATGGCTACACCTTC. This encodes CASRPGQGTNYGYTF. This rearrangement joins TRBV6-2 or TRBV6-3 to TRBJ1-2, with TRBD1 matching 10 bases. The CDR3 extends over 15 amino acids. V lost 6 bases to trimming and J lost 2 bases; unmatched junction nucleotides: 6. From germline, CDR1 is MNHEY and CDR2 SVGEGT.